The 5 T cell receptor beta chains reported below all come from one sample, sequenced in a study of shared clonotypes between healthy human individuals. Naivety among CD8 cells was defined by CD45RO negativity and positive CCR7 selection, thereby excluding terminally differentiated effector memory CD45RA+ cells. Measured with immunoSEQ multiplex PCR; TCRdb has only the in-frame clones, and not every one. The table records about 2.2 million clones, 80% to 95% of them present only once. The sample was naive CD8+ T cells from PBMCs. Receptors were obtained from a man aged 18-30 years in good health. Some clones in this sample may be carry-over from other donors' samples.

V gene TRBV27 combines with J gene TRBJ1-1; D is ambiguous. The V gene lost 4 bases and the J gene lost 4 bases, with 13 bases spanning the gap. Germline V gene lookup returns CDR1 MNHEY and CDR2 SMNVEV (reference sequence). This CDR3 is built from 14 residues. This CDR3 is CASSYSGRPTEAFF. The CDR3 DNA is TGTGCCAGCAGTTATTCCGGGAGACCCACTGAAGCTTTCTTT.

The chain is built from TRBV9 and TRBJ1-5; possible D gene TRBD1, 5 bases. This CDR3 has 15 residues. CDR1 and CDR2 from the germline V gene are SGDLS and YYNGEE. V was cut by 3 bases and J by 3 bases, with 13 bases left in between. CDR3 in amino acids: CASSGGLNLNQPQHF. CDR3 coding DNA: TGTGCCAGCAGCGGGGGCCTTAATCTCAATCAGCCCCAGCATTTT.

The rearrangement joins TRBV27 to TRBJ2-7, with 8 nucleotides matching TRBD1. The V and J ends lost 6 bases and 3 bases, in that order; junction bases with no gene match: 10. The CDR3 is made up of 15 amino acids. Germline lookup yields CDR1 MNHEY and CDR2 SMNVEV (reference sequence). CDR3 loop: CASSRVRGRFYEQYF. The DNA for the CDR3 is TGTGCCAGCAGCCGGGTCAGGGGGCGCTTCTACGAGCAGTACTTC.

Remarks on this clone: In the same sample, other DNA sequences code for this CDR3. The chain joins TRBV27 to TRBJ2-7, with TRBD2 matching over 8 bases. Germline V lookup: CDR1 MNHEY, CDR2 SMNVEV (reference sequence). V lost 2 bases and J lost 3; bases outside the gene matches: 3. The CDR3 is 14 residues long. CDR3 in amino acids: CASSLAGGVYEQYF. Written as DNA, the CDR3 is TGTGCCAGCAGTTTAGCGGGAGGCGTCTACGAGCAGTACTTC.

Comment on this clone: The same CDR3 also results from other DNA sequences found in this sample. The chain couples TRBV5-1 to TRBJ2-7; 10 positions match TRBD2. V lost 3 bases and J lost 3; bases outside the gene matches: 3. The CDR3 is 14 amino acids. Germline V gives CDR1 SGHRS, CDR2 YFSETQ. CDR3 in DNA: TGCGCCAGCAGCTGGACTAGCGGAAACTACGAGCAGTACTTC. Its translation is CASSWTSGNYEQYF. The entire variable domain, with the rest obtained from reference TRBV5-1 and TRBJ2-7, is as follows: KAGVTQTPRYLIKTRGQQVTLSCSPISGHRSVSWYQQTPGQGLQFLFEYFSETQRNKGNFPGRFSGRQFSNSRSEMNVSTLELGDSALYLCASSWTSGNYEQYFGPGTRLTVT.